The 25 T cell receptor beta chains below come from one sample, sequenced in a study of shared clonotypes between healthy human individuals. Generated by immunoSEQ multiplex PCR, the TCRdb table keeps only in-frame clones and is missing some. The data contain roughly 490,000 clones, around 80% of them singletons. Source material: PBMCs. The receptors originated from a woman in her forties in good health. Some clones in this sample may be carry-over from other donors' samples.

This clone was counted only a few times. The chain carries TRBV7-9 and TRBJ1-2, with D unresolved. Trimming left V 11 bases short and J 5 bases short, with 15 bases between. Germline lookup yields CDR1 SEHNR and CDR2 FQNEAQ (reference sequence). The CDR3 is 12 amino acids. This chain's CDR3 is CAGADFRYGYTF. In DNA form, the CDR3 reads TGTGCCGGTGCGGATTTTAGGTATGGCTACACCTTC.

The rearrangement joins TRBV27 to TRBJ2-5, with D perhaps given as TRBD1 or TRBD2 (5 bases each). The assigned J gene may be wrong: the sequence end matches TRBJ2-7 better. CDR1 and CDR2 from the germline V gene are MNHEY and SMNVEV (reference sequence). This CDR3 comprises 16 residues. The CDR3 nucleotides are TGTGCCAGCAGTTTATCGGTTGGGACCTCAACCTACGAGCAGTACTTC. Amino acids: CASSLSVGTSTYEQYF.

The chain uses TRBV2 and TRBJ2-1, with TRBD2 matching over 10 bases. Per the germline V gene, CDR1 is SNHLY and CDR2 is FYNNEI. The CDR3 runs 14 residues. J gave up 7 bases and V 3 bases, and 3 bases lay outside the gene matches. The CDR3 protein is CASSEASGSNEQFF. DNA for the CDR3: TGTGCCAGCAGTGAGGCTAGCGGGAGTAATGAGCAGTTCTTC.

The chain recombines TRBV11-2 with TRBJ2-3; D is possibly TRBD2 (6 bases). The CDR3 totals 14 residues. Per the germline V gene, CDR1 is SGHAT and CDR2 is FQNNGV. The V and J ends lost 3 bases and 1 base respectively, with 8 bases between them. The CDR3 sequence: CASSFGTRTDTQYF. CDR3 in DNA: TGTGCCAGCAGCTTTGGGACTCGCACAGATACGCAGTATTTT.

The chain recombines TRBV5-1 with TRBJ2-1; TRBD2 matches at 12 bases. J was trimmed by 8 bases and V by 5 bases; bases with no gene match: 5. This CDR3 region has 14 residues. The germline CDR1 and CDR2 sequences are SGHRS and YFSETQ. The CDR3 bases are TGCGCCAGCAGTTTGACTAGCGGGAGAGATGAGCAGTTCTTC. Translating it yields CASSLTSGRDEQFF. The variable domain in full, completed from reference TRBV5-1 and TRBJ2-1, reads KAGVTQTPRYLIKTRGQQVTLSCSPISGHRSVSWYQQTPGQGLQFLFEYFSETQRNKGNFPGRFSGRQFSNSRSEMNVSTLELGDSALYLCASSLTSGRDEQFFGPGTRLTVL.

This chain uses TRBV7-2 with TRBJ1-2; no firm D call. The CDR3 spans 14 residues. V was pared by 5 bases and J by 3 bases, with 13 bases between. Germline V gene data show CDR1 as SGHTA and CDR2 as FQGNSA. As DNA, the CDR3 is TGTGCCAGCAGCCTGCAAGGTCGTCACTATGGCTACACCTTC. Protein product: CASSLQGRHYGYTF.

The chain links TRBV2 to TRBJ1-2; weak D call: TRBD1 (6 bases). The V gene lost 7 bases and the J gene lost 7 bases, with 25 bases spanning the gap. The CDR3 runs to 16 residues. CDR1 SNHLY and CDR2 FYNNEI come from the germline V gene. The CDR3 loop reads CASTGVTRGDIGGYTF. In nucleotides, the CDR3 is TGTGCCAGCACCGGGGTTACAAGGGGGGATATCGGTGGCTACACCTTC.

The J gene is TRBJ1-2, the V gene TRBV5-1, with D unclear. Germline V CDR1 and CDR2: SGHRS, YFSETQ. This CDR3 has 12 amino acids. Between the trimmed V and J ends, which lost 0 bases and 8 bases, there was a span of 8 bases. The CDR3 coding sequence is TGCGCCAGCAGCTTGGGCGGAGGAGGCTACACCTTC. This encodes CASSLGGGGYTF.

This clone was picked up one time. This chain uses TRBV6-5 with TRBJ2-3, with 9 bases fitting TRBD1. The CDR3 totals 14 residues. Per germline, CDR1 MNHEY and CDR2 SVGAGI. V trimming: 4 bases; J trimming: 4 bases; junction bases outside the gene matches: 3. The CDR3 protein is CASSWTGVADTQYF. CDR3 in DNA: TGTGCCAGCAGTTGGACAGGGGTGGCAGATACGCAGTATTTT.

The rearrangement joins TRBV10-2 to TRBJ1-6; 7 bases agree with TRBD1. Germline V gene lookup returns CDR1 WSHSY and CDR2 SAAADI. CDR3 length: 13 residues. With 8 bases clipped from V and 10 bases from J, the junction kept 8 bases outside the gene matches. The CDR3 sequence: CASLERGQSPLHF. For the CDR3, the DNA is TGCGCCAGCCTGGAGAGGGGGCAGTCACCCCTCCACTTT.

Concerning this clone itself: Other DNA sequences in the sample encode the same CDR3. This sequence joins TRBV28 and TRBJ1-2; D uncertain. Germline lookup yields CDR1 MDHEN and CDR2 SYDVKM. V gave up 2 bases and J gave up 5 bases, with 6 bases separating them. The CDR3 covers 12 residues. The CDR3 DNA sequence: TGTGCCAGCAGTTTACGGGGTTATGGCTACACCTTC. Its translation: CASSLRGYGYTF.

This clone was seen a few times. The chain uses TRBV27 and TRBJ2-5; possible D gene TRBD2, 6 bases. This CDR3 spans 14 amino acids. The V gene lost 2 bases and the J gene lost 5 bases, with 12 bases spanning the gap. Per germline, CDR1 MNHEY and CDR2 SMNVEV (reference sequence). The CDR3 reads CASSLRVAAETQYF. The CDR3 nucleotides are TGTGCCAGCAGTTTAAGAGTAGCGGCCGAGACCCAGTACTTC.

J is TRBJ2-1 and V is TRBV7-2, with D unclear. There are 13 residues in the CDR3. Germline CDR1 and CDR2: SGHTA and FQGNSA. The V gene lost 1 base and the J gene lost 6 bases, with 7 bases spanning the gap. The CDR3 protein is CASSLVLRNEQFF. The CDR3 nucleotides are TGTGCCAGCAGCTTAGTTTTACGCAATGAGCAGTTCTTC.

The chain is built from TRBV5-6 and TRBJ2-7, with 11 bases identical to TRBD1. Germline V lookup: CDR1 SGHDT, CDR2 YYEEEE. Trimming removed 4 bases from V and 1 base from J; junction bases left unmatched: 4. This CDR3 spans 15 amino acids. CDR3 nucleotides: TGTGCCAGCAGCCCCGGACAGGGGGCGTCCTACGAGCAGTACTTC. It codes for CASSPGQGASYEQYF.

The V and J genes are TRBV4-1 and TRBJ2-3; a possible D gene is TRBD2 (5 bases). V was trimmed by 1 base and J by 0 bases, leaving 11 bases between them. The CDR3 contains 16 residues. Per germline, CDR1 MGHRA and CDR2 YSYEKL. CDR3 nucleotide sequence: TGCGCCAGCAGCCAAGGGGGAGCGGAGAGCACAGATACGCAGTATTTT. Translation gives CASSQGGAESTDTQYF.

The count of this clone is one. The rearrangement joins TRBV19 to TRBJ2-7; 7 nucleotides align to TRBD1. The germline V gene has CDR1 LNHDA and CDR2 SQIVND (reference sequence). CDR3 length: 15 amino acids. V lost 6 bases and J lost 2; bases outside the gene matches: 10. The CDR3 loop is CASRSWTGIAYEQYF. Written as DNA, the CDR3 is TGTGCCAGTAGGAGCTGGACAGGTATTGCCTACGAGCAGTACTTC.

The rearrangement links TRBV5-6 to TRBJ2-1; 8 nucleotides align to TRBD1. This CDR3 region has 17 residues. The J segment lost 9 bases and the V segment lost 4 bases, leaving 18 bases of the junction unmatched. Germline V gene data show CDR1 as SGHDT and CDR2 as YYEEEE. CDR3 bases: TGTGCCAGCAGCACACTGCGACAGGGGATGAAGGTAGGTGAGCAGTTCTTC. Protein: CASSTLRQGMKVGEQFF.

The chain has TRBV9 and TRBJ2-1; 9 nucleotides match TRBD2. The CDR3 extends over 15 amino acids. Germline V lookup: CDR1 SGDLS, CDR2 YYNGEE. V shed 0 bases, J shed 5 bases, and the junction held 3 bases outside the gene matches. The CDR3 is CASSVVAGGHNEQFF. The CDR3 region has the DNA TGTGCCAGCAGCGTAGTTGCGGGAGGGCACAATGAGCAGTTCTTC.

The chain joins TRBV28 to TRBJ2-5; TRBD2 aligns across 15 bases. This CDR3 contains 18 residues. Per germline, CDR1 MDHEN and CDR2 SYDVKM. With 3 bases clipped from V and 1 base from J, the junction kept 6 bases outside the gene matches. The CDR3 DNA reads as TGTGCCAGCAGTTTCGGACTAGCGGGAGGGCCCACCCAAGAGACCCAGTACTTC. This gives the protein CASSFGLAGGPTQETQYF.

The rearrangement uses TRBV18 and TRBJ2-3; D remains unclear. The ends were cut back, 3 bases at V and 2 bases at J, with 15 bases in the middle. This CDR3 contains 16 residues. CDR1 and CDR2 from the germline V gene are KGHSH and LQKENI. The CDR3 reads CASSPGPSVVTDTQYF. CDR3 in DNA: TGTGCCAGCTCACCCGGACCTTCCGTCGTCACAGATACGCAGTATTTT.

The V call is TRBV2, the J call TRBJ2-7; D not certain. The CDR3 has 12 amino acids. CDR1 and CDR2 (germline): SNHLY, FYNNEI. V was trimmed by 7 bases and J by 2 bases, leaving 9 bases between them. The CDR3: CASKADTYEQYF. Written as DNA, the CDR3 is TGTGCCAGCAAGGCCGACACCTACGAGCAGTACTTC.

The genes are TRBV10-3 and TRBJ2-3; the D call may be TRBD1 or TRBD2 (5 bases each). CDR3 length: 13 amino acids. The germline CDR1 and CDR2 sequences are ENHRY and SYGVKD. Trimming took off 4 bases at V and 0 bases at J, with 5 bases between the two ends. Here the CDR3 reads CAISGGSTDTQYF. The CDR3 nucleotides are TGTGCCATCAGTGGGGGGAGCACAGATACGCAGTATTTT.

About this clone: This may be a read error, as it is one base from a much larger clone. The J gene is TRBJ1-1, the V gene TRBV2; D remains unclear. Trimming pared 3 bases from V and 1 base from J, leaving 15 bases between. The germline V gene has CDR1 SNHLY and CDR2 FYNNEI. This CDR3 comprises 16 residues. CDR3 amino acids: CASSEVSRTGNTEAFF. CDR3 in DNA: TGTGCCAGCAGTGAGGTGTCGAGGACGGGGAACACTGAAGCTTTCTTT.

V is TRBV21-1 and J is TRBJ1-3; the table's D call, TRBD1, was not checked against the DNA. TRBV21-1 is described as a pseudogene. This CDR3 comprises 13 residues. The CDR3 DNA reads as TGTGCCAGCAGCAAAGACATGGGAAACACCATATATTTT. Protein sequence: CASSKDMGNTIYF.

This clone was seen more than once but under ten times. The chain recombines TRBV30 with TRBJ2-7; D gene uncertain. From germline, CDR1 is GTSNPN and CDR2 SVGIG (reference sequence). The length of the CDR3 is 13 residues. V lost 1 base and J lost 4, with 11 bases in between. For the CDR3, the DNA is TGTGCCTGGAGTGGGAGAGCCCCTTACGAGCAGTACTTC. Its translation: CAWSGRAPYEQYF.